This is a list of T cell receptor beta chains from one sample in a study of cytomegalovirus exposure and HLA in healthy donors. Libraries were prepared by immunoSEQ multiplex PCR; TCRdb keeps only in-frame clonotypes and omits some of them. The sample shows 150,000 to 200,000 clones, around 79% of them seen only once. The sequenced sample was PBMCs. These receptors were obtained from a woman in her forties in good health and CMV-seropositive. Each CDR3 is given with its conserved first and last residue. D genes are given only for firm matches. The size entry is marked missing in some rows and otherwise reads once, few, many or a size class.

J | D | V | size | DNA | CDR3
TRBJ2-7 | TRBD1 | TRBV6-5 | . | TGTGCCAGCAGTTACTCTGGGACAGGATCCTACGAGCAGTACTTC | CASSYSGTGSYEQYF
TRBJ2-7 | . | TRBV27 | . | TGTGCCAAATTGCGGGTATACGAGTACTTC | CAKLRVYEYF
TRBJ1-1 | . | TRBV29-1 | . | TGCAGCGTCCAAGAACAAGTGAACACTGAAGCTTTCTTT | CSVQEQVNTEAFF
TRBJ2-7 | . | TRBV6-5 | . | TGTGCCAGCAGTTACTCGAAAGGGAGCTACGAGCAGTACTTC | CASSYSKGSYEQYF
TRBJ2-7 | TRBD1 | TRBV6-5 | . | TGTGCCAGCAGACGAGGACAGGGCGGGTACGAGCAGTACTTC | CASRRGQGGYEQYF
TRBJ1-2 | TRBD1 | TRBV30 | . | TGTGCCTGGACTCCGGGGACAGGGGCAGCAAGGGGCTACACCTTC | CAWTPGTGAARGYTF
TRBJ1-2 | TRBD1 | TRBV29-1 | . | TGCAGCGCCTCTCCCGGGACAGGGGGTGACTATGGCTACACCTTC | CSASPGTGGDYGYTF
TRBJ2-1 | . | TRBV1 | . | TGCACCAGCAGCCTACAGCGGAGCTCCTACAATGAGCAGTTCTTC | CTSSLQRSSYNEQFF
TRBJ2-5 | TRBD2 | TRBV2 | . | TGTGCCAGCAGCGGGGGACTAGCGGGAGCAGAGACCCAGTACTTC | CASSGGLAGAETQYF
TRBJ2-5 | TRBD1 | TRBV19 | . | TGTGCCAGTAGTGGGGACAGTCAAGAGACCCAGTACTTC | CASSGDSQETQYF
TRBJ1-2 | . | TRBV5-4 | . | TGTGCCAGCAGCCGCCGGGAGGGAGGCTACACCTTC | CASSRREGGYTF
TRBJ2-2 | TRBD2 | TRBV30 | . | TGTGCCTGGATCGGGGCGGGGGGGCTGACCGGGGAGCTGTTTTTT | CAWIGAGGLTGELFF
TRBJ2-2 | . | TRBV7-8 | . | TGTGCCAGCAGCTTAACAAATACCGGGGAGCTGTTTTTT | CASSLTNTGELFF
TRBJ2-1 | TRBD1 | TRBV10-3 | few | TGTGCCATCAGGGGGAGTATAGGACAGGGGAAGTTCTTC | CAIRGSIGQGKFF
TRBJ1-5 | . | TRBV6-1 | . | TGTGCCAGCAGTGAGAGGGTAAATCAGCCCCAGCATTTT | CASSERVNQPQHF
TRBJ2-3 | . | TRBV14 | once | TGTGCCAGCAGCCCCCTGCCTAAGACCGAGGGCACAGATACGCAGTATTTT | CASSPLPKTEGTDTQYF
TRBJ2-7 | . | TRBV6-1 | . | TGTGCCAGCAGCTCGGACTCTTACGAGCAGTACTTC | CASSSDSYEQYF
TRBJ2-3 | . | TRBV7-9 | . | TGTGCCAGTAATAGCGGTTTAAGCACAGATACGCAGTATTTT | CASNSGLSTDTQYF
TRBJ2-7 | TRBD1 | TRBV18 | few | TGTGCCAGCTCGCCGGGACAGACCTCCTACGAGCAGTACTTC | CASSPGQTSYEQYF
TRBJ1-4 | TRBD1 | TRBV28 | . | TGTGCCAGCAGTTTCACCTCCGGACAGGGGAGTGAAAAACTGTTTTTT | CASSFTSGQGSEKLFF
TRBJ2-1 | TRBD2 | TRBV11-2 | . | TGTGCCAGCAGACCCCCGGGACTAGGCTACAATGAGCAGTTCTTC | CASRPPGLGYNEQFF
TRBJ1-5 | . | TRBV6-1 | . | TGTGCCAGCAGTGAAGAGGGGTTCTTTAGCAATCAGCCCCAGCATTTT | CASSEEGFFSNQPQHF
TRBJ2-5 | TRBD2 | TRBV5-1 | . | TGCGCCAGCAGCTTGGGGATAGCGGGGGCCCCTCAAGAGACCCAGTACTTC | CASSLGIAGAPQETQYF
TRBJ1-2 | . | TRBV6-5 | . | TGTGCCAGCAGGCCCCCCCTAGGGGGTCCCTATGGCTACACCTTC | CASRPPLGGPYGYTF
TRBJ2-1 | . | TRBV19 | once | TGTGCCAGTAAGGCATTGGGGGGAGTCAATGAGCAGTTCTTC | CASKALGGVNEQFF
TRBJ1-2 | . | TRBV5-1 | . | TGCGCCAGCAGCTTGGTAGGGGATGGCTACACCTTC | CASSLVGDGYTF
TRBJ1-5 | TRBD1 | TRBV7-9 | . | TGTGCCAGCAGCTTATACAGGGGACAGGGCTCTCAGCCCCAGCATTTT | CASSLYRGQGSQPQHF